These T cell receptor beta chains were read from a single sample in a study of blood T cell repertoires in COVID-19. The protocol was immunoSEQ multiplex PCR, while the TCRdb copy is restricted to in-frame clones and leaves out a portion. This sample has approximately 150,000 clones; approximately 88% occur once, and the top ten carry approximately 5.3%. Sequencing used PBMCs or T cells enriched from blood (not recorded which). These receptors were obtained from a man between 65 and 80 years old who had been exposed to COVID-19. Both conserved end residues are part of each CDR3. The D gene is left open where the match is weak. Not every row has a clone size; where given, it reads once, few, many or a size class.

clone_size	cdr3_length	j_call	d_call	v_call	cdr3_aa	cdr3_nt
few	15	TRBJ2-1	NA	TRBV9	CASSVTGNLYNEQFF	TGTGCCAGCAGCGTTACGGGGAACCTTTACAATGAGCAGTTCTTC
NA	19	TRBJ2-7	TRBD2	TRBV5-1	CASSLGTSGSYQSSYEQYF	TGCGCCAGCAGCTTAGGGACTAGCGGGAGTTACCAGAGCTCCTACGAGCAGTACTTC
once	17	TRBJ2-5	TRBD2	TRBV19	CASRGRAGGPWGETQYF	TGTGCCAGCAGAGGTCGAGCGGGAGGGCCGTGGGGGGAGACCCAGTACTTC
few	14	TRBJ1-4	TRBD1	TRBV6-6	CASREDRMNEKLFF	TGTGCCAGCAGGGAGGACAGGATGAATGAAAAACTGTTTTTT
NA	17	TRBJ2-2	TRBD2	TRBV4-3	CASSQSGLAGDAGELFF	TGCGCCAGCAGCCAATCCGGACTAGCGGGAGACGCGGGGGAGCTGTTTTTT
once	15	TRBJ2-3	NA	TRBV7-2	CASSLKGPGTDTQYF	TGTGCCAGCAGCTTAAAGGGGCCGGGCACAGATACGCAGTATTTT
NA	11	TRBJ2-7	TRBD1	TRBV27	CASGTGWEQYF	TGTGCCAGCGGGACAGGTTGGGAGCAGTACTTC
NA	19	TRBJ2-2	TRBD1	TRBV7-7	CASSLVGSVRGRDTGELFF	TGTGCCAGCAGCTTAGTCGGGTCCGTCAGGGGGCGGGACACCGGGGAGCTGTTTTTT
once	15	TRBJ1-5	NA	TRBV28	CASSFSGVDNQPQHF	TGTGCCAGCAGTTTTAGCGGGGTTGACAATCAGCCCCAGCATTTT
NA	13	TRBJ2-2	NA	TRBV27	CASSFGGTGELFF	TGTGCCAGCAGTTTCGGGGGAACCGGGGAGCTGTTTTTT
NA	14	TRBJ2-7	NA	TRBV7-2	CASSLASSSYEQYF	TGTGCCAGCAGCTTAGCTTCGAGCTCCTACGAGCAGTACTTC
NA	15	TRBJ1-1	NA	TRBV10-3	CAISESISLNTEAFF	TGTGCCATCAGTGAGTCGATCAGTTTGAACACTGAAGCTTTCTTT
NA	14	TRBJ1-1	NA	TRBV4-1	CASSPTRVRTEAFF	TGCGCCAGCAGTCCAACCCGGGTGCGTACTGAAGCTTTCTTT
NA	15	TRBJ2-1	TRBD1	TRBV30	CAWSRTGGGLREQFF	TGTGCCTGGAGCCGAACAGGGGGTGGACTACGTGAGCAGTTCTTC
NA	14	TRBJ2-7	TRBD2	TRBV6-2/TRBV6-3	CASSLTSGRTEQYF	TGTGCCAGCAGTTTGACTAGCGGGAGAACCGAGCAGTACTTC
NA	16	TRBJ2-3	TRBD2	TRBV5-1	CASSLVPRGGENTQYF	TGCGCCAGCAGCTTGGTACCGCGGGGGGGCGAGAATACGCAGTATTTT
few	16	TRBJ2-7	TRBD1	TRBV4-3	CASSQEGKGGDYEQYF	TGCGCCAGCAGCCAAGAAGGAAAAGGGGGCGACTACGAGCAGTACTTC
NA	18	TRBJ2-7	TRBD1	TRBV28	CASSPWGTGDNESYEQYF	TGTGCCAGCAGTCCGTGGGGGACAGGGGACAACGAATCCTACGAGCAGTACTTC
NA	15	TRBJ2-7	NA	TRBV27	CASRPFDGSSYEQYF	TGTGCCAGCAGACCTTTTGACGGGAGCTCCTACGAGCAGTACTTC
NA	13	TRBJ1-2	TRBD1	TRBV2	CASSQTGDYGYTF	TGTGCCAGCAGTCAGACAGGGGACTATGGCTACACCTTC
NA	17	TRBJ1-1	TRBD1	TRBV4-3	CASSPAITQGMNTEAFF	TGCGCCAGCAGCCCCGCAATCACACAGGGGATGAACACTGAAGCTTTCTTT
NA	14	TRBJ2-5	NA	TRBV24-1	CATSDKTGWETQYF	TGTGCCACCAGTGATAAGACAGGTTGGGAGACCCAGTACTTC
NA	13	TRBJ2-7	NA	TRBV19	CASSSGTQVGQYF	TGTGCCAGTAGTTCAGGGACTCAAGTCGGGCAGTACTTC
NA	14	TRBJ2-1	TRBD2	TRBV2	CASSLAGVSDEQFF	TGTGCCAGCAGTCTAGCGGGAGTCTCCGATGAGCAGTTCTTC
NA	15	TRBJ2-1	TRBD2	TRBV9	CASSPLGGGQREQFF	TGTGCCAGCAGCCCTTTGGGGGGAGGGCAACGAGAGCAGTTCTTC
NA	12	TRBJ2-7	NA	TRBV5-5	CASSDSYYEQYF	TGTGCCAGCAGCGATAGTTATTACGAGCAGTACTTC
NA	15	TRBJ1-1	NA	TRBV13	CASSLGQGRNTEAFF	TGTGCCAGCAGCTTAGGGCAGGGGCGGAACACTGAAGCTTTCTTT
NA	12	TRBJ1-4	NA	TRBV3-1/TRBV3-2	CASRGANEKLFF	TGTGCCAGCAGAGGGGCTAATGAAAAACTGTTTTTT
NA	16	TRBJ1-4	TRBD1	TRBV19	CASIRDRAATNEKLFF	TGTGCCAGTATACGGGACAGGGCGGCAACTAATGAAAAACTGTTTTTT
NA	13	TRBJ2-1	TRBD2	TRBV6-5	CASREDPLNEQFF	TGTGCCAGCCGGGAGGACCCCCTCAATGAGCAGTTCTTC
NA	15	TRBJ1-1	NA	TRBV18	CASSPIDFTTTEAFF	TGTGCCAGCTCACCGATCGACTTTACAACCACTGAAGCTTTCTTT
NA	13	TRBJ2-7	NA	TRBV10-3	CAISEAQGGEQYF	TGTGCCATCAGTGAGGCACAGGGTGGCGAGCAGTACTTC